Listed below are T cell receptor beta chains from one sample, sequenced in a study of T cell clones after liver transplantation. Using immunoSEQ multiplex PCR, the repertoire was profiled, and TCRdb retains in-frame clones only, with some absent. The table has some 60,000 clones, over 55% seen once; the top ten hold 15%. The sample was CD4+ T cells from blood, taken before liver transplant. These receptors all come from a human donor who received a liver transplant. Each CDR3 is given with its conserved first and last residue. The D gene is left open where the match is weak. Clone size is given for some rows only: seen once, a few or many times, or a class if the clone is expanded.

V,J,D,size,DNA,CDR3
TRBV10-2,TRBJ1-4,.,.,TGCGCCAGCAGAAGAACGGACAGTCATAATGAAAAACTGTTTTTT,CASRRTDSHNEKLFF
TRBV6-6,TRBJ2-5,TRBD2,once,TGTGCCAGCACTCGGACGTCTAGCGGGGGGGAGACCCAGTACTTC,CASTRTSSGGETQYF
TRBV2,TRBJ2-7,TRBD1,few,TGTGCCAGCATCCCGGAAATGGGACAGACCTACGAGCAGTACTTC,CASIPEMGQTYEQYF
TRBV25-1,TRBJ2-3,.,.,TGTGCCAGCAGTTTTCACAAAATGGATACGCAGTATTTT,CASSFHKMDTQYF
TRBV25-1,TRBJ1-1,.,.,TGTGCCAGCAGGAAAGGGGGGGCAACTGAAGCTTTCTTT,CASRKGGATEAFF
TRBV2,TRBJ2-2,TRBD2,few,TGTGCCAGCAGGGCGGGGGCGAACACCGGGGAGCTGTTTTTT,CASRAGANTGELFF
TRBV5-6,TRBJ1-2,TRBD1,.,TGTGCCAGCAGCTTGGGACAGGGGGCGCATGGCTACACCTTC,CASSLGQGAHGYTF
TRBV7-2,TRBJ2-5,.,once,TGTGCCAGCAGCTTAGTCGCGGCGGCGGAGACCCAGTACTTC,CASSLVAAAETQYF
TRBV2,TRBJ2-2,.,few,TGTGCCAGCACGGGGGAGGGGGCCGGGGAGCTGTTTTTT,CASTGEGAGELFF
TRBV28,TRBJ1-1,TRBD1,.,TGTGCCAGCAGCCAACCAGGGGGCACTGAAGCTTTCTTT,CASSQPGGTEAFF
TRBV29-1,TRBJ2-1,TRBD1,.,TGCAGCGAACGACAGGGATCCTACAATGAGCAGTTCTTC,CSERQGSYNEQFF
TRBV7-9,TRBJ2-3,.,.,TGTGCCAGCAGCTCCCCGACTTTTACAGATACGCAGTATTTT,CASSSPTFTDTQYF
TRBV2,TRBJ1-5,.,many,TGTGCCAGCAGTGAAACGCGTTCCCAGCATTTT,CASSETRSQHF
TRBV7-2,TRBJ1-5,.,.,TGTGCCAGCAGCTTAGAGAGTAGCAATCAGCCCCAGCATTTT,CASSLESSNQPQHF
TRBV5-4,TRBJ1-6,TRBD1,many,TGTGCCAGCAGCTTCGGACAGGCTGGATCACCCCTCCACTTT,CASSFGQAGSPLHF
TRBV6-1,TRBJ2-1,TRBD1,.,TGTGCCAGCAGTAATGACAGGGCGGTTTACAATGAGCAGTTCTTC,CASSNDRAVYNEQFF
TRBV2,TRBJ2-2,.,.,TGTGCCAGCACCCCGGATATCGGGGACACCGGGGAGCTGTTTTTT,CASTPDIGDTGELFF
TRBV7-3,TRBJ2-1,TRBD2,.,TGTGCCAGCGCCCCAACTAGCGGGGGAGAAGAGCAGTTCTTC,CASAPTSGGEEQFF
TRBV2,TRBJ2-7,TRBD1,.,TGTGCCAGCACTACAGGGGGGTACGAGCAGTACTTC,CASTTGGYEQYF
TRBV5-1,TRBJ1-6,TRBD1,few,TGCGCCAGCAGCTTGGAGGGGGCCACGACACCCCTCCACTTT,CASSLEGATTPLHF
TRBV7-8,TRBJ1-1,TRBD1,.,TGTGCCAGCAGCCAGGTCGACAGGGGTAACACTGAAGCTTTCTTT,CASSQVDRGNTEAFF
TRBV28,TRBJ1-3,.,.,TGTGCCAGCAGTTCCCCTTACAGGGGAAACACCATATATTTT,CASSSPYRGNTIYF
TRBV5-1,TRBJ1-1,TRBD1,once,TGCGCCAGCACCCTTACCCAGGGGGGCTACACTGAAGCTTTCTTT,CASTLTQGGYTEAFF
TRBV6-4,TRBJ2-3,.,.,TGTGCCAGCAGTGACAGCCATTTCACAGATACGCAGTATTTT,CASSDSHFTDTQYF
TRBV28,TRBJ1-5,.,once,TGTGCCAGCAGTGAGGGTAATAGCAATCAGCCCCAGCATTTT,CASSEGNSNQPQHF
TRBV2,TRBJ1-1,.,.,TGTGCCAGCAATCCCCCCGGGGGCACTGAAGCTTTCTTT,CASNPPGGTEAFF
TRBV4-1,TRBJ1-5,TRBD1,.,TGCGCCAGCAGCCGCGGACAGGGGGAACGTGGCAATCAGCCCCAGCATTTT,CASSRGQGERGNQPQHF
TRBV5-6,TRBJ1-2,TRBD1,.,TGTGCCAGCAGCTTGGCCAGACAGGGGGCTAGAGGCTACACCTTC,CASSLARQGARGYTF
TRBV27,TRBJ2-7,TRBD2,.,TGTGCCAGCAGTTTATCCAGCGGGGGGTCTTTCTCCTACGAGCAGTACTTC,CASSLSSGGSFSYEQYF
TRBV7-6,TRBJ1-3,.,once,TGTGCCAGCAGCGAGGGGGGGGGAAACACCATATATTTT,CASSEGGGNTIYF
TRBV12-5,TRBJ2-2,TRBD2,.,TGTGCTAGTCAGAGGGAGGGGCCTGCCACCGGGGAGCTGTTTTTT,CASQREGPATGELFF
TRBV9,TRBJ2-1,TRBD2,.,TGTGCCAGCAGTGAAACTAGCGGGGCTCCCAATGAGCAGTTCTTC,CASSETSGAPNEQFF
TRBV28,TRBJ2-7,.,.,TGTGCCAGCAGTTTCGGGTTTAACGAGCAGTACTTC,CASSFGFNEQYF
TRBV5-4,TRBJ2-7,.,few,TGTGCCAGCAGCCCCTCTTGGGGGGGGGACACCTACGAGCAGTACTTC,CASSPSWGGDTYEQYF
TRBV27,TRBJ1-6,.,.,TGTGCCAGCAGTTGGGAAGACGCGGGGTCACCCCTCCACTTT,CASSWEDAGSPLHF